These T cell receptor beta chains were read from a single sample in a study of CD8 T cells in Susac syndrome. TCRdb re-analysed the immunoSEQ multiplex PCR reads in MiXCR, keeping a single row per CDR3 protein. The sample records 200,000 to 300,000 distinct CDR3 sequences, just over 90% being singletons. Sequencing input: CD4+ T cells from PBMCs. These receptors came from a human donor with multiple sclerosis. Each CDR3 is given with its conserved first and last residue. A D gene is named only where the DNA matches it firmly. Rows give clone size only sometimes, using once, few, many, or a class for an expanded clone.

v_gene,j_gene,d_gene,abundance,CDR3nt,CDR3aa
TRBV3-1,TRBJ2-5,.,.,TGTGCCAGCAGCCTCAATAAGTTACAGTACTTC,CASSLNKLQYF
TRBV12-3/TRBV12-4,TRBJ2-1,TRBD2,.,TGTGCCAGCAGTCCGGGACTAGAGCAGTTCTTC,CASSPGLEQFF
TRBV11-2,TRBJ2-5,.,.,TGTGCCAGCAGCTTAGGCGCCAGGGCTCTCCAAGAGACCCAGTACTTC,CASSLGARALQETQYF
TRBV5-4,TRBJ2-5,TRBD2,.,TGTGCCAGCAGCGTCCCCGGGAGGAAAGAGACCCAGTACTTC,CASSVPGRKETQYF
TRBV24-1,TRBJ2-1,.,.,TGTGCCACCAGTGACCCCACCGGACACAATGAGCAGTTCTTC,CATSDPTGHNEQFF
TRBV20-1,TRBJ1-1,.,.,TGCAGTGCTCAAGAGCCGCGGGCTGTGAACACTGAAGCTTTCTTT,CSAQEPRAVNTEAFF
TRBV25-1,TRBJ1-4,.,.,TGTGCCAGCAGTGAGGCCGGGACGACTAATGAAAAACTGTTTTTT,CASSEAGTTNEKLFF
TRBV2,TRBJ2-1,.,.,TGTGCCAGCAGTGAAGATATAGGGACCTCCTACAATGAGCAGTTCTTC,CASSEDIGTSYNEQFF
TRBV12-3/TRBV12-4,TRBJ1-6,TRBD1,.,TGTGCCAGCAGACAGGGGAATTCCCCCCTCCACTTT,CASRQGNSPLHF
TRBV4-1,TRBJ2-1,TRBD2,.,TGCGCCAGCAGCCACCCGGGACTAGCGGGGGGATCATACAATGAGCAGTTCTTC,CASSHPGLAGGSYNEQFF
TRBV25-1,TRBJ2-5,.,.,TGTGCCAGCAGTGGAGACCGGGATCCGGTCAGAGAGACCCAGTACTTC,CASSGDRDPVRETQYF
TRBV4-1,TRBJ2-2,TRBD1,.,TGCGCCAGCAGCAAAGACCCCAGGGGGTATACCCGGGAGCTGTTTTTT,CASSKDPRGYTRELFF
TRBV5-1,TRBJ1-4,.,.,TGCGCCAGCAGCCCGGGAGACGGTTTGAGTAATGAAAAACTGTTTTTT,CASSPGDGLSNEKLFF
TRBV29-1,TRBJ2-1,.,.,TGCAGCGGGGGGGACAGCTCCTACAATGAGCAGTTCTTC,CSGGDSSYNEQFF
TRBV12-3/TRBV12-4,TRBJ2-1,.,few,TGTGCCAGCAGTTTGGGGGCTGGGGGCTCCTACAATGAGCAGTTCTTC,CASSLGAGGSYNEQFF
TRBV9,TRBJ2-7,TRBD2,.,TGTGCCAGCAGCCCGTACTTGACTAGCGGGGCCTCCTACGAGCAGTACTTC,CASSPYLTSGASYEQYF
TRBV5-4,TRBJ2-3,.,.,TGTGCCAGCAGCTTTCCCCTCGATACGCAGTATTTT,CASSFPLDTQYF
TRBV2,TRBJ2-5,.,.,TGTGCCAGCAGTGGATCCACTCAAGAAGAGACCCAGTACTTC,CASSGSTQEETQYF
TRBV7-2,TRBJ1-5,TRBD1,.,TGTGCCAGCAGCAAACGGACAGGGGGAGATCAGCCCCAGCATTTT,CASSKRTGGDQPQHF
TRBV6-1,TRBJ1-3,.,.,TGTGCCAGCAGCATAGTCCCCGGGGGGAGCTCTGGAAACACCATATATTTT,CASSIVPGGSSGNTIYF
TRBV25-1,TRBJ2-2,.,.,TGTGCCAGCAGGAGTAGCGCCAAAGCCGGGGAGCTGTTTTTT,CASRSSAKAGELFF
TRBV29-1,TRBJ1-1,.,.,TGCAGCGTTGAAGTAGGTCAGGAAGCTTTCTTT,CSVEVGQEAFF
TRBV5-1,TRBJ1-1,.,.,TGCGCCAGCAGCCTAAATAACCCACAGCTGAACACTGAAGCTTTCTTT,CASSLNNPQLNTEAFF
TRBV20-1,TRBJ1-1,.,.,TGCAGTGCTCCGACGGGGGTCATGAACACTGAAGCTTTCTTT,CSAPTGVMNTEAFF
TRBV7-9,TRBJ1-1,.,once,TGTGCCAGCAGCCCAATGGACATTTACACTGAAGCTTTCTTT,CASSPMDIYTEAFF
TRBV29-1,TRBJ2-7,.,.,TGCAGCGTCATAACAGGGTGGGAGCAGTACTTC,CSVITGWEQYF
TRBV7-3,TRBJ2-1,TRBD2,.,TGTGCCAGCAGCTCGAAACTAGCGGGGCAGGGTGAGCAGTTCTTC,CASSSKLAGQGEQFF
TRBV9,TRBJ2-2,.,.,TGTGCCAGCAGCTGGGACACGCAGGTGGGGGAGCTGTTTTTT,CASSWDTQVGELFF
TRBV6-6,TRBJ1-4,.,.,TGTGCCAGCAGTTACGTCGACAGAACTGAAAAACTGTTTTTT,CASSYVDRTEKLFF
TRBV20-1,TRBJ1-2,.,.,TGCAGTGCTGACATCTATTTAGACCCGGGGGGCTTCTATGGCTACACCTTC,CSADIYLDPGGFYGYTF
TRBV6-1,TRBJ2-2,.,.,TGTGCCAGCCGGTGGTCCGCGGCCGGGGAGCTGTTTTTT,CASRWSAAGELFF
TRBV6-5,TRBJ2-1,TRBD2,.,TGTGCCAGCAATCCCCTAGCGGGATGGGGTGAGCAGTTCTTC,CASNPLAGWGEQFF
TRBV5-1,TRBJ2-1,.,.,TGCGCCAGCAGCTCGGTGACTAGTCTGAACAATGAGCAGTTCTTC,CASSSVTSLNNEQFF
TRBV27,TRBJ2-3,TRBD2,.,TGTGCCAGCAGCCCCCTTTGGCGGGAGAGAACGAATACGCAGTATTTT,CASSPLWRERTNTQYF